Listed below are T cell receptor beta chains from one sample, sequenced in a study of blood T cell repertoires in COVID-19. Generated by immunoSEQ multiplex PCR, the TCRdb table keeps only in-frame clones and is missing some. In the table there are about 64,000 clones, 80% to 90% of which are singletons. Sequencing used peripheral blood. The receptors stem from a man aged 45 to 65 with active COVID-19. Both conserved end residues are part of each CDR3. D genes are given only for firm matches. Rows give clone size only sometimes, using once, few, many, or a class for an expanded clone.

size,V,D,J,DNA,CDR3
few,TRBV11-2,NA,TRBJ2-5,TGTGCCAGCAGCTTAGTGGACTACTCGCGGCGGTACTTC,CASSLVDYSRRYF
NA,TRBV6-1,TRBD1,TRBJ1-3,TGTGCCAGCAGTGAAGATTGGACAGGCGTAAACACCATATATTTT,CASSEDWTGVNTIYF
NA,TRBV12-2,NA,TRBJ2-2,TGTGCAAGTCGCTTAGCGCTGGGGGGGAACACCGGGGAGCTGTTTTTT,CASRLALGGNTGELFF
NA,TRBV9,TRBD2,TRBJ2-1,TGTGCCAGCAGCTTTCAAGGGACTAGTGACGAGCAGTTCTTC,CASSFQGTSDEQFF
NA,TRBV11-2,TRBD2,TRBJ2-5,TGTGCCAGCAGCTTATTGTCGCTAGCGGGAGGGCAGCAAGAGACCCAGTACTTC,CASSLLSLAGGQQETQYF
NA,TRBV9,NA,TRBJ2-7,TGTGCCAGCAGCTTCCTTGACACCTCCTACGAGCAGTACTTC,CASSFLDTSYEQYF
NA,TRBV20-1,NA,TRBJ2-1,TGCAGTGCTAGACAGGGCAATGAGCAGTTCTTC,CSARQGNEQFF
NA,TRBV2,NA,TRBJ2-3,TGTGCCAGCAGTGAAAGGCGGCAGGGGACAGATACGCAGTATTTT,CASSERRQGTDTQYF
NA,TRBV30,NA,TRBJ2-7,TGTGCCTGGAGTCTGACGGGGAGGCCACCCTACGAGCAGTACTTC,CAWSLTGRPPYEQYF
NA,TRBV11-2,NA,TRBJ2-1,TGTGCCAGCAGCTTAGAAGGGGATGAGCAGTTCTTC,CASSLEGDEQFF
NA,TRBV7-9,TRBD1,TRBJ1-2,TGTGCCAGCAGCTTAGAGGACAGGCTCTATGGCTACACCTTC,CASSLEDRLYGYTF
few,TRBV7-7,NA,TRBJ2-5,TGTGCCAGCAGCTCATCTCAGGGCTACCAAGAGACCCAGTACTTC,CASSSSQGYQETQYF
NA,TRBV2,TRBD1,TRBJ1-2,TGTGCCAGCAGACTCAGACAGGGGTCGGGCTATGGCTACACCTTC,CASRLRQGSGYGYTF
NA,TRBV6-5,TRBD2,TRBJ2-1,TGTGCCAGCAGTTACTACCAGCGGGAGGGGAATGAGCAGTTCTTC,CASSYYQREGNEQFF
few,TRBV5-1,TRBD1,TRBJ1-2,TGCGCCAGCAGCTTGGGGACAGGTGCTAACTATGGCTACACCTTC,CASSLGTGANYGYTF
once,TRBV25-1,NA,TRBJ1-2,TGTGCCAGCAGTGAAGGGGGGGGCGGCTACACCTTC,CASSEGGGGYTF
NA,TRBV10-2,NA,TRBJ2-7,TGCGCCAGCAGTGAGGGTGTTGACAGGTACGAGCAGTACTTC,CASSEGVDRYEQYF
NA,TRBV18,NA,TRBJ1-2,TGTGCCAGCTCACCGGGCATGGACAGCTTTAACTATGGCTACACCTTC,CASSPGMDSFNYGYTF
NA,TRBV7-3,NA,TRBJ2-5,TGTGCCAGCAGCTCCGTAACGGGAGATGAGACCCAGTACTTC,CASSSVTGDETQYF
NA,TRBV28,TRBD2,TRBJ2-7,TGTGCCAGCAGTTTGACTAGCGGGAGGGGGGAGCAGTACTTC,CASSLTSGRGEQYF
NA,TRBV12-3/TRBV12-4,TRBD1,TRBJ2-7,TGTGCCAGCAGGTTGGGACAGTTCGAGCAGTACTTC,CASRLGQFEQYF
NA,TRBV12-3/TRBV12-4,NA,TRBJ2-5,TGTGCCAGCAGCGGAGAGACCCAGTACTTC,CASSGETQYF
NA,TRBV7-9,TRBD2,TRBJ2-5,TGTGCCAGCAGGGCCGATGGACTAGCGGCAGAGACCCAGTACTTC,CASRADGLAAETQYF
NA,TRBV5-5,TRBD1,TRBJ2-7,TGTGCCAGCAGCCAGGACAGGGGAGGCGAGCAGTACTTC,CASSQDRGGEQYF
NA,TRBV5-5,TRBD1,TRBJ1-5,TGTGCCAGCAGCTTGGTCGTGGGACAGACTCAGTCCCAGCATTTT,CASSLVVGQTQSQHF
NA,TRBV7-3,TRBD2,TRBJ2-1,TGTGCCAGCAGCTTAATGAGCGGGAGGGCCAGTGAGCAGTTCTTC,CASSLMSGRASEQFF
once,TRBV7-9,NA,TRBJ2-3,TGTGCCAGCAGCTTAGAGTCTAGCGCAGATACGCAGTATTTT,CASSLESSADTQYF
few,TRBV5-1,TRBD2,TRBJ2-1,TGCGCCAGCAGCTTCGGGGGGGCCTACAATGAGCAGTTCTTC,CASSFGGAYNEQFF
NA,TRBV7-3,NA,TRBJ1-2,TGTGCCAGCAGCTTAACCCACGGAGCTAACTATGGCTACACCTTC,CASSLTHGANYGYTF
NA,TRBV4-1,NA,TRBJ2-1,TGCGCCAGCAGCCGTTTGAGCGCGTTAGGCAATGAGCAGTTCTTC,CASSRLSALGNEQFF
NA,TRBV5-5,TRBD1,TRBJ1-1,TGTGCCAGCAGCTTGGTGGGGACAGGGAGGGGTCCTGAAGCTTTCTTT,CASSLVGTGRGPEAFF
NA,TRBV7-3,NA,TRBJ2-5,TGTGCCAGCAGCCTACAGATGGAAGAGACCCAGTACTTC,CASSLQMEETQYF
NA,TRBV21-1,NA,TRBJ1-2,TGTGCCAGCAGCCCGAGGACAGGGGGCGCTTATGGCTATGGCTACACCTTC,CASSPRTGGAYGYGYTF
NA,TRBV18,TRBD1,TRBJ2-7,TGTGCCAGCTCGACCGACAGGGGCCCCACGGAGCAGTACTTC,CASSTDRGPTEQYF
NA,TRBV24-1,NA,TRBJ2-7,TGTGCCACGGCCGACAGGCCCTACGAGCAGTACTTC,CATADRPYEQYF
NA,TRBV28,TRBD1,TRBJ1-5,TGTGCCAGCAGACCCGCGACAGGGCGCAATCAGCCCCAGCATTTT,CASRPATGRNQPQHF
NA,TRBV2,TRBD1,TRBJ2-7,TGTGCCAGCAGTGAATCGTTAACAGGGGCCGGATACGAGCAGTACTTC,CASSESLTGAGYEQYF
NA,TRBV7-3,NA,TRBJ1-5,TGTGCCAGCAGCCAGGGAGGGGGCAATCAGCCCCAGCATTTT,CASSQGGGNQPQHF
NA,TRBV7-8,NA,TRBJ1-4,TGTGCCAGCAGTCCTCCGAACACGGACAAGGGCGAAAAACTGTTTTTT,CASSPPNTDKGEKLFF
NA,TRBV28,NA,TRBJ1-2,TGTGCCAGCAGTTTTGGGGGGGATTATCTCGGCTACACCTTC,CASSFGGDYLGYTF
NA,TRBV4-2,TRBD2,TRBJ2-1,TGTGCCAGCAGCCAAGGACTAGCGGGAGGGGAACGTGAGCAGTTCTTC,CASSQGLAGGEREQFF